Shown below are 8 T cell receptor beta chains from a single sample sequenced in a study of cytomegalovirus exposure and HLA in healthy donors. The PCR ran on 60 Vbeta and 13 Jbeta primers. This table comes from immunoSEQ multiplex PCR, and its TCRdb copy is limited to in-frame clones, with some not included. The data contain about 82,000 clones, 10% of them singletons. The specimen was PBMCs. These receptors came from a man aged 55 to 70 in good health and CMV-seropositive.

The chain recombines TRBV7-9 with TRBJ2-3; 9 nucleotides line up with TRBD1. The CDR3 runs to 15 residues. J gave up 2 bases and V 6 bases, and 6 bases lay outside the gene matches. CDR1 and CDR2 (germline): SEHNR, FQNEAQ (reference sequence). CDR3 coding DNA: TGTGCCAGCAGGCCCACAGGGGGCTTCACAGATACGCAGTATTTT. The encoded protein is CASRPTGGFTDTQYF. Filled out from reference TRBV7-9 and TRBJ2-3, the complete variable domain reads DTGVSQNPRHKITKRGQNVTFRCDPISEHNRLYWYRQTLGQGPEFLTYFQNEAQLEKSRLLSDRFSAERPKGSFSTLEIQRTEQGDSAMYLCASRPTGGFTDTQYFGPGTRLTVL.

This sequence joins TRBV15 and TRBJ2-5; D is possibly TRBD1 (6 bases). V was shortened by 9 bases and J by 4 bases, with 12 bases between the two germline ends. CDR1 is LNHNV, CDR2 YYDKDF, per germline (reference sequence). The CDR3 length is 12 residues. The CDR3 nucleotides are TGTGCCACAAATCGAGGGGGAGAGACCCAGTACTTC. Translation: CATNRGGETQYF.

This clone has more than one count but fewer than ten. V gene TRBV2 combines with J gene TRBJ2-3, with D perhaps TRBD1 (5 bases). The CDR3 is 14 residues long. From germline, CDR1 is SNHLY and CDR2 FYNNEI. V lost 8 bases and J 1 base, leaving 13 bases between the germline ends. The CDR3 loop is CASGLLQGTDTQYF. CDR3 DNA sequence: TGTGCCAGCGGCCTCTTACAGGGCACAGATACGCAGTATTTT.

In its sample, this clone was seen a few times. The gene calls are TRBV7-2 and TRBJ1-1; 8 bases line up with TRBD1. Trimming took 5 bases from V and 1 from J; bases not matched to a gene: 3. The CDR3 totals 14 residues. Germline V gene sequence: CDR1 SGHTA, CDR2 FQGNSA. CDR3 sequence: CASSRQGPNTEAFF. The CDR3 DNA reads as TGTGCCAGCAGCCGACAGGGGCCGAACACTGAAGCTTTCTTT. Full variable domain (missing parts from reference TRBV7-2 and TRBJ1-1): GAGVSQSPSNKVTEKGKDVELRCDPISGHTALYWYRQSLGQGLEFLIYFQGNSAPDKSGLPSDRFSAERTGGSVSTLTIQRTQQEDSAVYLCASSRQGPNTEAFFGQGTRLTVV.

The DNA for the CDR3 is TGTGCCAGCAGTTACCAGGATACGCAGTATTTT. The encoded protein is CASSYQDTQYF. This chain links TRBV6-6 with TRBJ2-3; D is unclear. Germline values: CDR1 MNHNY, CDR2 SVGAGI (reference sequence). The CDR3 sequence is 11 residues long. V dropped 2 bases and J dropped 6 bases, with 3 bases sitting between them.

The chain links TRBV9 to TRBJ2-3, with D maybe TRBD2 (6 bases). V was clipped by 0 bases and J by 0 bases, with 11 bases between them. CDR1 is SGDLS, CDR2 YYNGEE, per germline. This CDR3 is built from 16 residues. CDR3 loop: CASSVGPSASTDTQYF. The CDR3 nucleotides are TGTGCCAGCAGCGTAGGGCCTAGCGCTAGCACAGATACGCAGTATTTT.

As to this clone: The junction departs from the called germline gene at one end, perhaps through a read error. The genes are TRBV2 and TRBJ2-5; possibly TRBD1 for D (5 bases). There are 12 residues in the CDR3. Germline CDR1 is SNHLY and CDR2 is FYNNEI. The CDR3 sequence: CASRFGQEAQYF. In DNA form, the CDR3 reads TGTGCCAGCAGGTTCGGACAAGAGGCCCAGTACTTC. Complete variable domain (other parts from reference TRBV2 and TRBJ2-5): EPEVTQTPSHQVTQMGQEVILRCVPISNHLYFYWYRQILGQKVEFLVSFYNNEISEKSEIFDDQFSVERPDGSNFTLKIRSTKLEDSAMYFCASRFGQEAQYFGPGTRLLVL.

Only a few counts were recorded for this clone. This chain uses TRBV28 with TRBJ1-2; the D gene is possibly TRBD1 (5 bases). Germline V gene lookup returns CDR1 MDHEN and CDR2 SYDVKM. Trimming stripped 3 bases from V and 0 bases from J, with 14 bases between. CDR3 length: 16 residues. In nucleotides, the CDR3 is TGTGCCAGCAGTTTCCAGGGCACCATCGCTAACTATGGCTACACCTTC. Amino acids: CASSFQGTIANYGYTF.